This TCR beta chain stems from a study of OX40 agonist ivuxolimab in advanced cancers. As for the study more broadly: Ivuxolimab was a fully human IgG2 agonistic monoclonal antibody targeting the costimulatory receptor OX40 (CD134). Partial responses occurred in three dose-escalation patients: two with cutaneous melanoma and one with hepatocellular carcinoma. Of the roughly 50 dose-escalation patients, hepatocellular carcinoma was present in approximately 20, melanoma in roughly 15, renal cell carcinoma in 9 and head and neck cancer in 9. The point of sequencing TCRbeta in the periphery was to test whether ivuxolimab changed TCR sequence diversity and drove clonal T-cell expansion. In the dose-escalation cohort, 70% to 90% of patients were male, and the mean age was 60 years with a range of roughly 20 to 85. Intravenous ivuxolimab was administered to patients every 2 weeks at six dose levels: 0.01, 0.1, 0.3, 1.5, 3 and 10 mg/kg. Patients were allowed to have had prior anti-PD-1, anti-PD-L1 or anti-CTLA-4 therapy, and approximately 40% of the dose-escalation patients had been treated with checkpoint inhibitors. The monotherapy dose-escalation portion (N of about 50 patients) of the phase I ivuxolimab trial is reported in the paper. Overall study results and their limits: Low levels of normalized T-cell clonal expansion were also seen in some nonresponding patients. In the 0.1-3.0 mg/kg groups, partial responders were among the patients with the lowest normalized peripheral clonal expansion, particularly in CD8+ T cells. Which antigens the clonally expanded peripheral T cells were specific for was not determined. At doses of 0.1 to 3.0 mg/kg, clonal expansion of both CD4+ and CD8+ T cells in blood was seen between baseline and week 6. After ivuxolimab, expanded clones were on average more numerous among CD8+ T cells than among CD4+ T cells.

Genomic DNA was isolated from the sorted cells so that the TCRbeta CDR3 region could be sequenced. The immunoSEQ Assay was used to sequence the TCRbeta CDR3 regions. This is the immuneACCESS table as TCRdb keeps it, with only in-frame sequences that have V and J called. A part of the clones is gone; compared with another copy, unresolved V genes explain less than half, and the rest is unexplained. The sample records fewer than 85,000 clones, roughly 86% of which are singletons. The ten largest clonotypes hold approximately 0.72% of the sample. Based on the germline V gene, the CDR1 and CDR2 sequences are SGHTA and FQGNSA. V is trimmed back by 5 bases and J by 11 bases, and the junction contains 4 bases that no gene match accounts for. The CDR3 runs 11 amino acids, cysteine and phenylalanine included. Of all the DNA, just the CDR3 is kept, 33 bases in frame from base 1. Details on this clone: The specificity of this receptor is unknown. Within one base of it there is no much larger clone, and no base qualities were kept.

The trial excluded patients who had a history of autoimmune disease or were on systemic immunosuppression. Peripheral blood for TCR sequencing was collected from all dose cohorts at baseline, on cycle 4 day 1, and on cycle 7 day 1. The samples were drawn from a first-in-human, open-label, multicenter phase I dose-escalation trial of ivuxolimab. Adults with locally advanced or metastatic head and neck squamous cell, hepatocellular, melanoma or renal cell carcinoma were enrolled in the trial. Before TCR sequencing, CD4+ T cells and CD8+ T cells from peripheral blood were sorted into separate populations.

This receptor was obtained from an adult with an advanced solid tumor such as melanoma, head and neck, liver or kidney cancer. This sample comprised CD4+ or CD8+ T cells sorted from blood, obtained in a trial of the OX40 agonist ivuxolimab. The rearrangement combines TRBV7-2 with TRBJ1-2; TRBD1 matches 8 bases in the middle. At the DNA level, the sequence is TGTGCCAGCAGCCAGACAGGGGATTACACCTTC. Its product reads: CASSQTGDYTF.